This TCR beta chain was sequenced in a study of cytomegalovirus exposure and HLA in healthy donors. Study information: The early release's HLA-typed donors yielded 65 million to 85 million unique TCRs.

Use of 60 Vbeta and 13 Jbeta primers characterized the PCR. As handled by the study authors: Later work found around 85 million unique TCR beta chains, with some 11 million shared. Generated by immunoSEQ multiplex PCR, the TCRdb table keeps only in-frame clones and is missing some. V and J calls plus clone size are reproduced from that table; the DNA served to infer D and trimming. Of tens of thousands of clones in the sample, less than 75% were seen once. Sequencing was done on a sample of PBMCs. This receptor was taken from a woman in her forties or fifties in good health and CMV-seropositive.

Here the CDR3 reads CASSDRARDQPQHF. The CDR3 DNA sequence: TGTGCCAGCAGCGACAGGGCTAGGGATCAGCCCCAGCATTTT. The chain combines TRBV28 with TRBJ1-5; 7 nucleotides agree with TRBD1. The germline V gene encodes CDR1 MDHEN and CDR2 SYDVKM. The CDR3 is 14 amino acids. Losses at the gene ends were 6 bases for V and 5 bases for J; bases not matched to a gene: 7.